One sample yielded the 8 T cell receptor beta chains listed below, sequenced in a study of cytomegalovirus exposure and HLA in healthy donors. The primer mix had 60 Vbeta and 13 Jbeta primers. Sequencing was performed with immunoSEQ multiplex PCR; in TCRdb, only in-frame clones are kept and a portion is missing. This sample carries approximately 200,000 clones, with less than 0.9% going to the ten biggest clones. Sequencing was carried out using PBMCs. These receptors all stem from a boy younger than 18 in good health and CMV-seronegative.

This chain uses TRBV6-1 with TRBJ2-1, with a weak D call TRBD2 (5 bases). V lost 2 bases to trimming and J lost 6 bases, with 14 bases between them. CDR3 size: 15 residues. Germline values: CDR1 MNHNS, CDR2 SASEGT. CDR3 in DNA: TGTGCCAGCAGTGAACTTCGGGGTTTTAGCAATGAGCAGTTCTTC. Amino acid sequence: CASSELRGFSNEQFF.

V and J are TRBV10-2 and TRBJ2-3; no definite D call. V was trimmed by 0 bases and J by 4 bases, leaving 8 bases between them. The CDR3 length is 14 residues. Germline-derived CDR1 and CDR2 are WSHSY and SAAADI. For the CDR3, the DNA is TGCGCCAGCAGTGAGTCCGGTCGGGCAGATACGCAGTATTTT. It translates to CASSESGRADTQYF.

The rearrangement joins TRBV6-1 to TRBJ2-4, with 7 nucleotides matching TRBD2. The CDR3 is made up of 12 amino acids. The germline V gene encodes CDR1 MNHNS and CDR2 SASEGT. With V trimmed by 6 bases and J by 11 bases, 7 bases remained unmatched. Here the CDR3 reads CASRGGMGFQYF. DNA for the CDR3: TGTGCCAGCAGGGGGGGGATGGGCTTTCAGTACTTC.

The rearrangement links TRBV5-1 to TRBJ2-1, with D possibly being TRBD1 (6 bases). Germline values: CDR1 SGHRS, CDR2 YFSETQ. Trimming took 0 bases from V and 0 from J, leaving 7 bases between them. The CDR3 is 15 residues long. The CDR3 protein is CASSLDRVSYNEQFF. The CDR3 DNA follows: TGCGCCAGCAGCTTGGACAGGGTCTCCTACAATGAGCAGTTCTTC.

This sequence joins TRBV28 and TRBJ2-7; D possibly corresponds to TRBD1 (5 bases). Trimming removed 6 bases from V and 3 bases from J, with 12 bases in between. Germline CDR1 and CDR2: MDHEN and SYDVKM. CDR3 length: 13 amino acids. CDR3 in amino acids: CASSPRQLYEQYF. DNA for the CDR3: TGTGCCAGCAGCCCCAGACAGCTCTACGAGCAGTACTTC. Using reference TRBV28 and TRBJ2-7 for the parts outside the CDR3, the full variable domain is DVKVTQSSRYLVKRTGEKVFLECVQDMDHENMFWYRQDPGLGLRLIYFSYDVKMKEKGDIPEGYSVSREKKERFSLILESASTNQTSMYLCASSPRQLYEQYFGPGTRLTVT.

This chain uses TRBV10-3 with TRBJ1-3; 8 bases fit TRBD1. CDR3 length equals 19 residues. The V and J ends lost 10 bases and 1 base, in that order; junction bases with no gene match: 21. The germline V gene encodes CDR1 ENHRY and CDR2 SYGVKD. The CDR3 is CATGEIGQGEGASGNTIYF. The CDR3 coding sequence is TGTGCCACCGGGGAAATAGGACAGGGTGAAGGAGCGTCTGGAAACACCATATATTTT.

The J gene is TRBJ2-1, the V gene TRBV30; TRBD1 matches 9 bases. V trimming: 3 bases; J trimming: 6 bases; junction bases outside the gene matches: 0. Germline CDR1 and CDR2: GTSNPN and SVGIG (reference sequence). This CDR3 is built from 12 residues. In DNA form, the CDR3 reads TGTGCCTGGAGGACAGGGGGCAATGAGCAGTTCTTC. As protein: CAWRTGGNEQFF.

The chain combines TRBV6-6 with TRBJ2-2; 8 nucleotides align to TRBD2. There are 16 residues in the CDR3. Trimming cost V 8 bases and J 3 bases; bases outside gene matches: 11. Germline CDR1 reads MNHNY; CDR2 reads SVGAGI (reference sequence). The CDR3 nucleotides read TGTGCCAGCGCAAGGGGCGGGGGGCGATACACCGGGGAGCTGTTTTTT. This translates into CASARGGGRYTGELFF.